These T cell receptor beta chains were read from a single sample in a study of T cell responses to AZD1222 COVID-19 vaccine. The table came from immunoSEQ multiplex PCR; TCRdb's copy has only in-frame clones and leaves some out. Altogether 90,000 to 150,000 clones are present, about 89% being singletons, with the ten largest covering roughly 7.1%. The sequenced sample was peripheral blood, obtained 28 days after the second AZD1222 dose. These receptors all come from an adult who received the AZD1222 COVID-19 vaccine. Each CDR3 is given with its conserved first and last residue. Each record gives: J gene, clone size, D gene, V gene, CDR3 protein, CDR3 DNA. A D gene is named only where the DNA matches it firmly. Rows give clone size only sometimes, using once, few, many, or a class for an expanded clone.

j_gene: TRBJ2-5
abundance: once
d_gene: -
v_gene: TRBV4-2
CDR3aa: CASSQGGDQETQYF
CDR3nt: TGTGCCAGCAGCCAGGGCGGGGACCAAGAGACCCAGTACTTC

j_gene: TRBJ2-7
abundance: -
d_gene: TRBD1
v_gene: TRBV15
CDR3aa: CATSLTVTGSHEQYF
CDR3nt: TGTGCCACCAGCCTCACCGTGACAGGGTCCCACGAGCAGTACTTC

j_gene: TRBJ2-7
abundance: -
d_gene: -
v_gene: TRBV27
CDR3aa: CATWGTDYEQYF
CDR3nt: TGTGCCACCTGGGGCACAGACTACGAGCAGTACTTC

j_gene: TRBJ2-3
abundance: -
d_gene: -
v_gene: TRBV7-9
CDR3aa: CASSLLDYSTDTQYF
CDR3nt: TGTGCCAGCAGCTTACTTGACTATAGCACAGATACGCAGTATTTT

j_gene: TRBJ1-1
abundance: -
d_gene: TRBD1
v_gene: TRBV7-2
CDR3aa: CASSLHRGMNTEAFF
CDR3nt: TGTGCCAGCAGCCTCCACAGGGGCATGAACACTGAAGCTTTCTTT

j_gene: TRBJ1-1
abundance: -
d_gene: -
v_gene: TRBV6-5
CDR3aa: CASREGGMNTEAFF
CDR3nt: TGTGCCAGCAGAGAGGGGGGGATGAACACTGAAGCTTTCTTT

j_gene: TRBJ1-6
abundance: -
d_gene: -
v_gene: TRBV11-3
CDR3aa: CASSFSGSPLHF
CDR3nt: TGTGCCAGCAGCTTTTCGGGGTCACCCCTCCACTTT

j_gene: TRBJ1-5
abundance: few
d_gene: TRBD1
v_gene: TRBV10-1
CDR3aa: CASREPTGRDQPQHF
CDR3nt: TGCGCCAGCAGGGAACCGACAGGGCGCGATCAGCCCCAGCATTTT

j_gene: TRBJ1-3
abundance: -
d_gene: -
v_gene: TRBV30
CDR3aa: CAWRTGVGNTIYF
CDR3nt: TGTGCCTGGAGGACGGGGGTGGGAAACACCATATATTTT

j_gene: TRBJ2-3
abundance: -
d_gene: -
v_gene: TRBV9
CDR3aa: CASSVGGVGTDTQYF
CDR3nt: TGTGCCAGCAGCGTAGGGGGGGTTGGCACAGATACGCAGTATTTT

j_gene: TRBJ1-2
abundance: -
d_gene: -
v_gene: TRBV18
CDR3aa: CASSPEAGVDGYTF
CDR3nt: TGTGCCAGCTCACCCGAAGCAGGGGTCGATGGCTACACCTTC

j_gene: TRBJ1-5
abundance: -
d_gene: -
v_gene: TRBV28
CDR3aa: CASSLGQYGGQPQHF
CDR3nt: TGTGCCAGCAGTTTAGGACAGTACGGGGGTCAGCCCCAGCATTTT

j_gene: TRBJ2-7
abundance: once
d_gene: -
v_gene: TRBV9
CDR3aa: CASSFQTASEQYF
CDR3nt: TGTGCCAGCAGCTTCCAGACAGCGTCCGAGCAGTACTTC

j_gene: TRBJ2-7
abundance: -
d_gene: TRBD1
v_gene: TRBV28
CDR3aa: CASSVPGQNYEQYF
CDR3nt: TGTGCCAGCAGTGTCCCGGGACAGAACTACGAGCAGTACTTC

j_gene: TRBJ1-3
abundance: -
d_gene: TRBD1
v_gene: TRBV7-6
CDR3aa: CASSLGTGSGNTIYF
CDR3nt: TGTGCCAGCAGCTTAGGGACAGGCTCTGGAAACACCATATATTTT

j_gene: TRBJ2-3
abundance: -
d_gene: TRBD2
v_gene: TRBV9
CDR3aa: CASSAGVGVAGGSTDTQYF
CDR3nt: TGTGCCAGCAGCGCCGGAGTTGGGGTAGCGGGGGGGAGCACAGATACGCAGTATTTT

j_gene: TRBJ2-2
abundance: -
d_gene: -
v_gene: TRBV7-7
CDR3aa: CASSLVSAVTNTGELFF
CDR3nt: TGTGCTAGCAGCTTAGTGTCGGCAGTCACGAACACCGGGGAGCTGTTTTTT

j_gene: TRBJ2-3
abundance: -
d_gene: -
v_gene: TRBV28
CDR3aa: CASSLSDTDTQYF
CDR3nt: TGTGCCAGCAGTTTATCAGACACAGATACGCAGTATTTT

j_gene: TRBJ2-7
abundance: -
d_gene: -
v_gene: TRBV5-1
CDR3aa: CASSADSSYEQYF
CDR3nt: TGCGCCAGCAGCGCAGACAGCTCCTACGAGCAGTACTTC

j_gene: TRBJ1-1
abundance: -
d_gene: -
v_gene: TRBV2
CDR3aa: CASSYTSPSPDGAFF
CDR3nt: TGTGCCAGCAGCTACACTAGCCCATCGCCCGACGGGGCTTTCTTT

j_gene: TRBJ2-7
abundance: few
d_gene: TRBD2
v_gene: TRBV6-5
CDR3aa: CASRDWTSGAYEQYF
CDR3nt: TGTGCCAGCAGAGATTGGACTAGCGGGGCCTACGAGCAGTACTTC

j_gene: TRBJ2-5
abundance: -
d_gene: TRBD2
v_gene: TRBV29-1
CDR3aa: CSVEDGTSFRETQYF
CDR3nt: TGCAGCGTTGAAGATGGGACTAGCTTCCGGGAGACCCAGTACTTC

j_gene: TRBJ2-3
abundance: -
d_gene: -
v_gene: TRBV7-9
CDR3aa: CASSLIGLPKLTDTQYF
CDR3nt: TGTGCCAGCAGCTTAATAGGACTACCAAAACTCACAGATACGCAGTATTTT

j_gene: TRBJ1-6
abundance: -
d_gene: -
v_gene: TRBV5-4
CDR3aa: CASTLGRGDGYNSPLHF
CDR3nt: TGTGCCAGCACCCTTGGGAGGGGAGATGGCTATAATTCACCCCTCCACTTT

j_gene: TRBJ1-5
abundance: -
d_gene: TRBD1
v_gene: TRBV19
CDR3aa: CASKDRGLGNQPQHF
CDR3nt: TGTGCCAGCAAAGACAGGGGGCTTGGCAATCAGCCCCAGCATTTT

j_gene: TRBJ1-1
abundance: -
d_gene: TRBD1
v_gene: TRBV28
CDR3aa: CATQGGTEAFF
CDR3nt: TGTGCCACCCAGGGGGGAACTGAAGCTTTCTTT